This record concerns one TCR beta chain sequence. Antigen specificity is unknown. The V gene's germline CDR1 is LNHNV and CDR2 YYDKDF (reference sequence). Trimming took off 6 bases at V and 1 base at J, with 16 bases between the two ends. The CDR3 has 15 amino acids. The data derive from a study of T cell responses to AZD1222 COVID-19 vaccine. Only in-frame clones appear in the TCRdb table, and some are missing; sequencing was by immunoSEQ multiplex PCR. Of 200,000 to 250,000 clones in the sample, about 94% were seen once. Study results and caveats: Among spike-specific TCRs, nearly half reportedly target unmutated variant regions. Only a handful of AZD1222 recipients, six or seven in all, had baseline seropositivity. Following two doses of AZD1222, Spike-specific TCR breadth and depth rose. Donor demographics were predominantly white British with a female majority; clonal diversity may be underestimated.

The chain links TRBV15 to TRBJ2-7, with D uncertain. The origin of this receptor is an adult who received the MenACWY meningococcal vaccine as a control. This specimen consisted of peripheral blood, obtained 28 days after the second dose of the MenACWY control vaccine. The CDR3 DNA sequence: TGTGCCACCAGTAGCTCCACGCTTCTTTCCTACGAGCAGTACTTC. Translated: CATSSSTLLSYEQYF.